This T cell receptor beta chain was identified during a study of post-analysis software for immune sequencing data (dated by TCRdb to between 2014 and 2017). A note on the overall study: Recorded disease courses included relapsing-remitting, secondary progressive and progressive-relapsing multiple sclerosis, with some patients lacking subtype annotation. The patient repertoires were set against around ten previously published healthy control repertoires from donors whose ages ranged from roughly 6 to 26 years. A subset of samples was prepared in parallel using single-end sample barcoding, then pooled and co-amplified after Illumina adapter ligation. The research as a whole found: Significantly lower normalized Chao1 diversity was found in multiple sclerosis patients than in controls, suggesting substantial peripheral T-cell clonal expansion. When samples were clustered directly using the F measure, samples prepared in the same batch co-clustered strongly, which prompted a batch-effect correction. Patients showed significantly higher frequencies than controls for about 5 TRBV segments, among them TRBV5-6, TRBV5-1 and TRBV20-1. The multiple sclerosis patient group was slightly younger than the control group.

This clonotype was observed a handful of times. Its antigen remains unidentified. Base qualities are not at hand, and no much larger clone is one base apart. Library preparation was by PCR. TCRdb lists the instrument as Illumina HiSeq 2500. Unique molecular identifiers were incorporated into TCR beta cDNA libraries to reduce PCR and sequencing biases. Every 1 to 10 million input T cells yielded about 500,000 cDNA molecules, meaning each molecule approximated one T cell. Patient libraries were prepared and sequenced with the same protocol used for the earlier healthy control dataset. Samples belonging to the same batch were prepared together, multiplexed and sequenced on a shared HiSeq lane. The authors' pipeline ran thus. Raw barcoded reads were processed with MIGEC, and single-read molecular identifier groups were discarded before consensus assembly and CDR3 extraction. VDJtools was used for post-analysis of the clonotype tables, with diversity normalized by down-sampling every dataset to the smallest sample size. To correct batch-related cross-sample contamination, repertoire overlap clustering matched CDR3 amino acid sequences but not nucleotide sequences. TCRdb's own reprocessing of the public reads used fastp at Q25 and MiXCR and kept productive beta chains. Records with the same CDR3 protein are collapsed into one entry carrying the most frequent genes and DNA. V and J calls and clone size were set by TCRdb, not the authors. The sample data list hundreds of thousands of distinct CDR3 sequences, and roughly 27% of these were observed just once. The ten largest account for about 0.5% of the sample.

Trimming costs V 8 bases and J 5 bases, and their ends lie 15 bases apart. The CDR1 and CDR2 encoded by the germline V gene are ENHRY and SYGVKD. The CDR3, from cysteine to phenylalanine, totals 13 residues. Only the CDR3 portion is preserved as DNA: 39 bases, with reading frame beginning at the first base. To demonstrate the VDJtools post-analysis software, TCR beta repertoires were profiled from the peripheral blood of about 13 young patients with multiple sclerosis. The patients with multiple sclerosis were children and adolescents between about 6 and 15 years of age. The sequence came from a girl under 18 with multiple sclerosis. The material sequenced was blood. This chain joins TRBV10-3 to TRBJ2-5; the D gene is possibly TRBD1 or TRBD2, each agreeing over 5 bases. The DNA reads as follows: TGTGCCATCCAGGGCGGTTCGGGGGAGACCCAGTACTTC. It encodes CAIQGGSGETQYF.